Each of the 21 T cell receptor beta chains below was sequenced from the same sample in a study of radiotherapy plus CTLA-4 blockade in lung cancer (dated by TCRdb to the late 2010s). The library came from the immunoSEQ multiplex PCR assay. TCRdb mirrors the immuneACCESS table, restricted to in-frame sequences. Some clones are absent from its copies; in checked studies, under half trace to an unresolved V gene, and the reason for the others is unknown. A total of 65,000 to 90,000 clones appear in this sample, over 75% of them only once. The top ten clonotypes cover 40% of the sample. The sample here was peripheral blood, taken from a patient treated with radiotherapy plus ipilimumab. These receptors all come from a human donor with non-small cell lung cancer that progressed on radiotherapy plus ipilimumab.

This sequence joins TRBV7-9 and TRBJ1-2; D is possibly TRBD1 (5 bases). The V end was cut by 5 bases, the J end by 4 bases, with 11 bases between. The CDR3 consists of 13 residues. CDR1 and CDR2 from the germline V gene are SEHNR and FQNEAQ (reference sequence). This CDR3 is CASSPDRFYGYTF. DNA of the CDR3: TGTGCCAGCAGCCCCGACAGATTCTATGGCTACACCTTC.

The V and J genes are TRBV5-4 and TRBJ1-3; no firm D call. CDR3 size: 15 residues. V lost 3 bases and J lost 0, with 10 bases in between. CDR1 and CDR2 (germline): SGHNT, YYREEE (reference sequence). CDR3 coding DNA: TGTGCCAGCAGCTCACCGGGATCCTCTGGAAACACCATATATTTT. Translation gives CASSSPGSSGNTIYF.

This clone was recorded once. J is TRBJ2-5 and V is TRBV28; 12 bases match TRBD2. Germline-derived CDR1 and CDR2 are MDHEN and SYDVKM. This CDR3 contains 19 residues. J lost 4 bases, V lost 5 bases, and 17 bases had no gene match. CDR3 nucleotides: TGTGCCAGCAGTCCCGTGGGCCCCCTAGCGGGAGGGCCGAGAGAGACCCAGTACTTC. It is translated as CASSPVGPLAGGPRETQYF.

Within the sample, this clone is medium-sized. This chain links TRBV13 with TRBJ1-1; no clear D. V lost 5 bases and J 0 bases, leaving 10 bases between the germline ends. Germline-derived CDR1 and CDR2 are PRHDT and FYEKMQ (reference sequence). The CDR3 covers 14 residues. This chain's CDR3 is CASSRLGLNTEAFF. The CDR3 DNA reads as TGTGCCAGCAGCAGGCTTGGACTGAACACTGAAGCTTTCTTT.

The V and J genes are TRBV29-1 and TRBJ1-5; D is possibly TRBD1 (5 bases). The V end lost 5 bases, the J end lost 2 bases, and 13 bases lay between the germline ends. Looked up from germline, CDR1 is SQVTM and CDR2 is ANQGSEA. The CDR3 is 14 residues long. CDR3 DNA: TGCAGCGTTATAACAGGTTCGGGCAATCAGCCCCAGCATTTT. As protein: CSVITGSGNQPQHF.

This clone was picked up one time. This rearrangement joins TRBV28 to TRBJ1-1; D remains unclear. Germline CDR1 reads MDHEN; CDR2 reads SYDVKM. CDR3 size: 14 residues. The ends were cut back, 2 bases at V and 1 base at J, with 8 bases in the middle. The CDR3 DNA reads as TGTGCCAGCAGTTTAACCCGCCGGAACACTGAAGCTTTCTTT. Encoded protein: CASSLTRRNTEAFF.

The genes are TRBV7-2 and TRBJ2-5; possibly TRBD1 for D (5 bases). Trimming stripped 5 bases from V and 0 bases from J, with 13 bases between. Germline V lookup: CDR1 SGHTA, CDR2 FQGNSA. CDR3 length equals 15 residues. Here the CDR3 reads CASSENLRDQETQYF. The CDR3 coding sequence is TGTGCCAGCAGCGAAAACCTCAGGGACCAAGAGACCCAGTACTTC.

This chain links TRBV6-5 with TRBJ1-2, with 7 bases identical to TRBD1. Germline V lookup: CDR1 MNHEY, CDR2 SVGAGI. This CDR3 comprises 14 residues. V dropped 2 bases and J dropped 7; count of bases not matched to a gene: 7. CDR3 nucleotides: TGTGCCAGCAGTTACGAGTCCAGGGGGGGTGGCTACACCTTC. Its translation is CASSYESRGGGYTF.

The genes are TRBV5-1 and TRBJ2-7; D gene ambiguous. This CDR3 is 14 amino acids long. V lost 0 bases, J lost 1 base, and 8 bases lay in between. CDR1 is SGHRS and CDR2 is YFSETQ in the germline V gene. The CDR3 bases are TGCGCCAGCAGCTTGGCCTCCGGGTCCTACGAGCAGTACTTC. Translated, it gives CASSLASGSYEQYF.

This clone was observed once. The CDR3 loop reads CASSEATLEAEYEQYF. CDR3 nucleotides: TGTGCCAGCAGTGAAGCAACACTGGAGGCGGAATACGAGCAGTACTTC. This chain connects TRBV6-1 to TRBJ2-7, with D possibly matching TRBD2 (5 bases). Germline CDR1 reads MNHNS; CDR2 reads SASEGT. V gave up 0 bases and J gave up 4 bases, with 16 bases separating them. This CDR3 comprises 16 residues.

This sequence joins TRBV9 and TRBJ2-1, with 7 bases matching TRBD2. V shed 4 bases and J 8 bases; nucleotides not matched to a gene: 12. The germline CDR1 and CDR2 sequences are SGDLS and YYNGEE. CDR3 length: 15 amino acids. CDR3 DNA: TGTGCCAGCAGCACCAAGCGGGGTATAAGGGATGAGCAGTTCTTC. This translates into CASSTKRGIRDEQFF.

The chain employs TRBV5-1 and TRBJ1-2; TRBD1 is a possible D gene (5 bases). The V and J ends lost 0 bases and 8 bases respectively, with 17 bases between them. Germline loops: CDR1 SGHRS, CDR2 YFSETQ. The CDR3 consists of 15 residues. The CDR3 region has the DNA TGCGCCAGCAGCTTGGCCCCATCCAGGGTGGAAGGCTACACCTTC. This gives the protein CASSLAPSRVEGYTF.

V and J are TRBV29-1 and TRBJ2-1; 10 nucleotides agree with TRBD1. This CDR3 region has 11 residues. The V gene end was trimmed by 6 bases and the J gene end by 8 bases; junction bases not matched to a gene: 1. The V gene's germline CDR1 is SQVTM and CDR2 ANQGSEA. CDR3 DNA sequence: TGCAGCGTGGGGACAGGGGATGAGCAGTTCTTC. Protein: CSVGTGDEQFF.

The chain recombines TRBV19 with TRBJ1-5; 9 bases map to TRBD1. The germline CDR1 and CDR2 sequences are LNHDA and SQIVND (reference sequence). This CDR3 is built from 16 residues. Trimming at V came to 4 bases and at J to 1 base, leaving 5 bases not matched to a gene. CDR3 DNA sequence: TGTGCCAGTAGTACCTCCGGGACAGGGAGCAATCAGCCCCAGCATTTT. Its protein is CASSTSGTGSNQPQHF.

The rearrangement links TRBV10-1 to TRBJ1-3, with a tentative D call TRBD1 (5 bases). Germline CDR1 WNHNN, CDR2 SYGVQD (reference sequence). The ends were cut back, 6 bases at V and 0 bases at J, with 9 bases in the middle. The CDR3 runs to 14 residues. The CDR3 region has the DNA TGCGCCAGCAGGGGACCGGTCTCTGGAAACACCATATATTTT. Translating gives CASRGPVSGNTIYF.

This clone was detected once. The CDR3 reads CASSNGGAGGGEQFF. The DNA for the CDR3 is TGTGCCAGCAGTAACGGGGGAGCGGGCGGGGGTGAGCAGTTCTTC. The genes are TRBV6-6 and TRBJ2-1, with 7 nucleotides matching TRBD2. In germline, CDR1 is MNHNY, CDR2 SVGAGI (reference sequence). V lost 5 bases to trimming and J lost 9 bases; unmatched junction nucleotides: 13. The CDR3 spans 15 residues.

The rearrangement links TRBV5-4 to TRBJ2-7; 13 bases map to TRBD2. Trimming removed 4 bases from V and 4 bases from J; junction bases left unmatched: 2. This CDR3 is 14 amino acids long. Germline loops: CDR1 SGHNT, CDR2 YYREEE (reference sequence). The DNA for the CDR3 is TGTGCCAGCAGCCGGACTAGCGGGAGTTACGAGCAGTACTTC. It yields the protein CASSRTSGSYEQYF.

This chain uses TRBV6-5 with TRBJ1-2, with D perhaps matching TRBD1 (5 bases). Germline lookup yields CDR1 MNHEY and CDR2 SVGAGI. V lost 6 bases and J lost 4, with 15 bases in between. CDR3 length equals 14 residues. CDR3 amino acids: CASREGVLGYGYTF. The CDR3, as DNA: TGTGCCAGCAGGGAAGGGGTTCTCGGCTATGGCTACACCTTC.

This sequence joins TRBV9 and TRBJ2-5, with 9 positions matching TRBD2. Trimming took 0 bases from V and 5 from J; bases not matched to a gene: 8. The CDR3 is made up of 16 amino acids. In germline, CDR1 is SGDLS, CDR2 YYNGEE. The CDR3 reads CASSVDIAGVLETQYF. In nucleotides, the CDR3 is TGTGCCAGCAGCGTAGACATAGCGGGAGTTTTGGAGACCCAGTACTTC.

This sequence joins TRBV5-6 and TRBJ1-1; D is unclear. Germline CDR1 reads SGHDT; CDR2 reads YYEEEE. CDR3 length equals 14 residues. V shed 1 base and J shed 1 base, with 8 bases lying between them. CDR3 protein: CASSLYWGNTEAFF. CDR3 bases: TGTGCCAGCAGCTTGTACTGGGGGAACACTGAAGCTTTCTTT.

The CDR3: CASSGQYEQYV. CDR3 DNA: TGTGCCAGCAGTGGCCAGTACGAGCAGTACGTC. V usage is TRBV11-2 and J usage is TRBJ2-7; D is unclear. Germline lookup yields CDR1 SGHAT and CDR2 FQNNGV. The germline V and J ends were trimmed by 6 bases and 4 bases, with 7 bases remaining between them. The CDR3 covers 11 residues.